This TCR beta chain was retrieved from a study of persistence of HIV-infected CD4 T cells. Study background: A couple of participants gave one leukapheresis sample; others gave up to about 180 mL blood repeatedly.

This was the immunoSEQ version 4 assay in survey mode. Sequencing was performed with immunoSEQ multiplex PCR; in TCRdb, only in-frame clones are kept and a portion is missing. The sample records roughly 43,000 clones, around 92% being singletons. CDR3 length: 11 amino acids. Germline loops: CDR1 DFQATT, CDR2 SNEGSKA (reference sequence). Trimming left V 0 bases short and J 9 bases short, with 9 bases between. Nonspecific anti-CD3/anti-CD28 bead stimulation represents the broad CD4+ T cell repertoire. Sorting selected CD4+ T cells upregulating both CD40 ligand and CD69. Details on this clone: As yet, its antigen is unknown.

Study results and caveats: Within sorted populations, more oligoclonal TCRs accompanied more oligoclonal proviruses.

The chain joins TRBV20-1 to TRBJ2-7, with D unresolved. The receptor was isolated from an adult man with HIV who was CMV-seropositive. The sample was CD4+ T cells sorted from PBMCs after 18-hour stimulation, taken from a patient who received antiretroviral therapy. The CDR3 DNA reads TGCAGTGCTAGAGACCCGACCGGGCAGTACTTC. It translates to CSARDPTGQYF.